This T cell receptor (beta chain) was obtained from a study of cytomegalovirus exposure and HLA in healthy donors. The V gene's germline CDR1 is SGHNT and CDR2 YYREEE (reference sequence). The germline V and J ends were trimmed by 2 bases and 4 bases, with 15 bases remaining between them. The length of the CDR3 is 15 residues. Method: immunoSEQ multiplex PCR; TCRdb's copy keeps in-frame clones and lacks some. The sample has around 150,000 clones, roughly 91% seen once. The sequence was collected from a woman aged 18-29 years in good health and CMV-seropositive. The chain combines TRBV5-4 with TRBJ2-5; D not certain. What was sequenced was PBMCs. The CDR3 reads CASSFSFGGPETQYF. As DNA, the CDR3 is TGTGCCAGCAGCTTTTCTTTTGGCGGTCCAGAGACCCAGTACTTC.